These 6 T cell receptor beta chains were all obtained from the same sample, sequenced in a study of CD8 T cells in Susac syndrome. Random-hexamer reverse transcription was applied to about 0.5 to 1 ug RNA. MiXCR, run by TCRdb on the immunoSEQ multiplex PCR reads, gives a single entry per CDR3 protein. The sample has roughly 300,000 distinct CDR3 sequences; about 85% are singletons. The sequencing sample was made of CD8+ T cells from PBMCs. These receptors came from a human donor with multiple sclerosis.

This sequence joins TRBV3-1 and TRBJ2-5; 15 bases map to TRBD2. This CDR3 is built from 16 residues. With V trimmed by 1 base and J by 3 bases, 0 bases remained unmatched. CDR1 and CDR2 (germline): LGHDT, YNNKEL (reference sequence). CDR3 sequence reads: CASSQGTSGREETQYF. CDR3 nucleotides: TGTGCCAGCAGCCAAGGGACTAGCGGGAGGGAAGAGACCCAGTACTTC.

The J gene is TRBJ2-1, the V gene TRBV15; D gene ambiguous. This CDR3 spans 15 amino acids. Germline assignment: CDR1 LNHNV and CDR2 YYDKDF (reference sequence). V was trimmed by 5 bases and J by 0 bases, leaving 11 bases between them. The CDR3, as DNA: TGTGCCACCAGCCTAGGTTCTGACTCCTACAATGAGCAGTTCTTC. Its translation: CATSLGSDSYNEQFF. The full variable domain, its missing parts supplied by reference TRBV15 and TRBJ2-1, is DAMVIQNPRYQVTQFGKPVTLSCSQTLNHNVMYWYQQKSSQAPKLLFHYYDKDFNNEADTPDNFQSRRPNTSFCFLDIRSPGLGDTAMYLCATSLGSDSYNEQFFGPGTRLTVL.

The CDR3 bases are TGTGCCAGCAGTTCGTGGTTAGCGGGAGACAAGACCCAGTACTTC. Translated, it gives CASSSWLAGDKTQYF. The rearrangement links TRBV12-3 or TRBV12-4 to TRBJ2-5, with 9 bases fitting TRBD2. The ends lost 4 bases at V and 6 bases at J; junction bases unmatched: 9. This CDR3 region has 15 residues.

V is TRBV3-1 and J is TRBJ1-1, with TRBD1 matching over 8 bases. CDR3 size: 17 residues. The germline V gene has CDR1 LGHDT and CDR2 YNNKEL (reference sequence). The V segment lost 0 bases and the J segment 0 bases; nucleotides outside the gene matches: 6. The CDR3 DNA reads as TGTGCCAGCAGCCAAGATCCCCCAGGGGGCATGAACACTGAAGCTTTCTTT. Translating gives CASSQDPPGGMNTEAFF.

The V call is TRBV7-9, the J call TRBJ2-5; a possible D gene is TRBD1 (6 bases). This CDR3 has 16 residues. CDR1 and CDR2 (germline): SEHNR, FQNEAQ (reference sequence). The CDR3 sequence is CSVAGLLLRGQETQYF. The CDR3 coding sequence is TGTTCCGTGGCGGGCCTATTACTCAGGGGCCAAGAGACCCAGTACTTC.

This chain connects TRBV18 to TRBJ1-5; perhaps TRBD1 as D (6 bases). Germline-derived CDR1 and CDR2 are KGHSH and LQKENI. V lost 4 bases to trimming and J lost 6 bases, with 16 bases between them. The CDR3 is 15 amino acids. Here the CDR3 DNA reads TGTGCCAGCTCACTTAATGGTCAGGGGCGTCAGCCCCAGCATTTT. Protein sequence: CASSLNGQGRQPQHF.